A selection of T cell receptor beta chains follows, all from one sample in a study of blood T cell repertoires in COVID-19. Measured with immunoSEQ multiplex PCR; TCRdb has only the in-frame clones, and not every one. The data show 270,000 or so clones, about 87% seen once. The material sequenced was PBMCs or T cells enriched from blood (not recorded which). The receptors derive from a woman between 25 and 40 years old with acute COVID-19. Both conserved end residues are part of each CDR3. Each record gives: J gene, clone size, CDR3 length, V gene, D gene, CDR3 DNA, CDR3 protein. D genes are given only for firm matches. A row's size may be missing; if present it is once, few, many or a size class.

J gene: TRBJ2-3; clone size: -; CDR3 length: 16; V gene: TRBV27; D gene: TRBD2; CDR3 DNA: TGTGCCAGCAGTCTCAGACTAGCGGGAGGCACAGATACGCAGTATTTT; CDR3 protein: CASSLRLAGGTDTQYF
J gene: TRBJ2-7; clone size: -; CDR3 length: 19; V gene: TRBV12-1; D gene: -; CDR3 DNA: TGTGCCAGCAGCGGGGTCGGGACAGGGGTTAGCGGGAAGACCTACGAGCAGTACTTC; CDR3 protein: CASSGVGTGVSGKTYEQYF
J gene: TRBJ2-1; clone size: -; CDR3 length: 15; V gene: TRBV23-1; D gene: TRBD2; CDR3 DNA: TGCGCCAGCAGTCAACCTAGCGGAGAATACAATGAGCAGTTCTTC; CDR3 protein: CASSQPSGEYNEQFF
J gene: TRBJ1-3; clone size: -; CDR3 length: 15; V gene: TRBV27; D gene: -; CDR3 DNA: TGTGCCAGCAGTTTATCGTACAGCTCTGGAAACACCATATATTTT; CDR3 protein: CASSLSYSSGNTIYF
J gene: TRBJ2-1; clone size: -; CDR3 length: 14; V gene: TRBV11-2; D gene: TRBD2; CDR3 DNA: TGTGCCAGCAGCCCGACTAGCGGGATATGGGAGCAGTTCTTC; CDR3 protein: CASSPTSGIWEQFF
J gene: TRBJ2-2; clone size: -; CDR3 length: 18; V gene: TRBV4-1; D gene: -; CDR3 DNA: TGCGCCAGCAGCCAAGAAAGGGACTTCCTCCGAGGCACCGGGGAGCTGTTTTTT; CDR3 protein: CASSQERDFLRGTGELFF
J gene: TRBJ2-1; clone size: once; CDR3 length: 15; V gene: TRBV19; D gene: -; CDR3 DNA: TGTGCCAGTAGTATAGTGCCGGGTTCCTACAATGAGCAGTTCTTC; CDR3 protein: CASSIVPGSYNEQFF
J gene: TRBJ2-2; clone size: -; CDR3 length: 14; V gene: TRBV18; D gene: -; CDR3 DNA: TGTGCCAGCTCACCACCCCCGAGGACCGGGGAGCTGTTTTTT; CDR3 protein: CASSPPPRTGELFF
J gene: TRBJ1-4; clone size: -; CDR3 length: 14; V gene: TRBV11-2; D gene: TRBD1; CDR3 DNA: TGTGCCAGCAGCTTGGGACAGGGAGGTGAAAAACTGTTTTTT; CDR3 protein: CASSLGQGGEKLFF
J gene: TRBJ2-7; clone size: -; CDR3 length: 13; V gene: TRBV27; D gene: -; CDR3 DNA: TGTGCCAGCAGTTTAGTCCCCAGGTACGAGCAGTACTTC; CDR3 protein: CASSLVPRYEQYF
J gene: TRBJ2-1; clone size: -; CDR3 length: 15; V gene: TRBV6-4; D gene: TRBD2; CDR3 DNA: TGTGCCAGCAGTGAAACTAGCGGGATATTCGGTGAGCAGTTCTTC; CDR3 protein: CASSETSGIFGEQFF
J gene: TRBJ2-7; clone size: -; CDR3 length: 18; V gene: TRBV11-2; D gene: TRBD2; CDR3 DNA: TGTGCCAGCAGCCTCCCCGGTTTGGCGGGAGGGAGCTCCTACGAGCAGTACTTC; CDR3 protein: CASSLPGLAGGSSYEQYF
J gene: TRBJ2-7; clone size: -; CDR3 length: 16; V gene: TRBV4-1; D gene: TRBD1; CDR3 DNA: TGCGCCAGCAGCCGACTGACAGGGGCCGACTCCTACGAGCAGTACTTC; CDR3 protein: CASSRLTGADSYEQYF
J gene: TRBJ2-7; clone size: -; CDR3 length: 14; V gene: TRBV27; D gene: TRBD1; CDR3 DNA: TGTGCCAGCAGTACACAGGGGGAATTCTACGAGCAGTACTTC; CDR3 protein: CASSTQGEFYEQYF
J gene: TRBJ1-3; clone size: few; CDR3 length: 16; V gene: TRBV9; D gene: -; CDR3 DNA: TGTGCCAGCAGCGTTCTCAGGGATGGCTCTGGAAACACCATATATTTT; CDR3 protein: CASSVLRDGSGNTIYF
J gene: TRBJ2-1; clone size: -; CDR3 length: 14; V gene: TRBV10-1; D gene: -; CDR3 DNA: TGCGCCAGCAGTGACCCACGGACTACGGGTGAGCAGTTCTTC; CDR3 protein: CASSDPRTTGEQFF
J gene: TRBJ2-3; clone size: -; CDR3 length: 13; V gene: TRBV6-5; D gene: -; CDR3 DNA: TGTGCCAGCGATGGACTCAACACAGATACGCAGTATTTT; CDR3 protein: CASDGLNTDTQYF
J gene: TRBJ2-1; clone size: -; CDR3 length: 15; V gene: TRBV2; D gene: TRBD2; CDR3 DNA: TGTGCCAGCAGTTCGACCGGGACTAGGGACAATGAGCAGTTCTTC; CDR3 protein: CASSSTGTRDNEQFF
J gene: TRBJ1-3; clone size: -; CDR3 length: 12; V gene: TRBV28; D gene: TRBD1; CDR3 DNA: TGTGCCAGCACCACGGGACAGGGGTCCATATATTTT; CDR3 protein: CASTTGQGSIYF
J gene: TRBJ2-7; clone size: -; CDR3 length: 15; V gene: TRBV18; D gene: TRBD1; CDR3 DNA: TGTGCCAGCTCCCTTGGGACAGGGGAAAGGCACGAGCAGTACTTC; CDR3 protein: CASSLGTGERHEQYF
J gene: TRBJ2-6; clone size: -; CDR3 length: 16; V gene: TRBV3-1/TRBV3-2; D gene: -; CDR3 DNA: TGTGCCAGCAGCCAAGTGACAGTTACTGGGGCCAACGTCCTGACTTTC; CDR3 protein: CASSQVTVTGANVLTF
J gene: TRBJ1-6; clone size: few; CDR3 length: 14; V gene: TRBV6-2/TRBV6-3; D gene: -; CDR3 DNA: TGTGCCAGCAGTTACGGTCTAGAGTACCCACCCCTCCACTTT; CDR3 protein: CASSYGLEYPPLHF
J gene: TRBJ2-1; clone size: -; CDR3 length: 15; V gene: TRBV14; D gene: TRBD2; CDR3 DNA: TGTGCCAGCAGCCAAGTCCCCAGGACTAGCAATGAGCAGTTCTTC; CDR3 protein: CASSQVPRTSNEQFF